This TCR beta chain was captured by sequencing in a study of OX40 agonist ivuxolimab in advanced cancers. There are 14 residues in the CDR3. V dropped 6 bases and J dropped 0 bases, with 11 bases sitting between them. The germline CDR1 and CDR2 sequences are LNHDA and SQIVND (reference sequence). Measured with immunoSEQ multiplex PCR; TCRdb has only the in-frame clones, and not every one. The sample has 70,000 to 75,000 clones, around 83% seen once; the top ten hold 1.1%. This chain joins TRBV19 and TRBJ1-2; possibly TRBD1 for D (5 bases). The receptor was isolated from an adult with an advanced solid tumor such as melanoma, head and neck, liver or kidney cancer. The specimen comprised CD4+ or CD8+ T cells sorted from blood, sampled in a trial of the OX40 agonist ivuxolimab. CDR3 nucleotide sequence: TGTGCCAGTAGCCCGGGACCCCCTAACTATGGCTACACCTTC. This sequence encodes CASSPGPPNYGYTF.